These 15 T cell receptor beta chains originate from one sample sequenced in a study of cytomegalovirus exposure and HLA in healthy donors. PCR involved 60 Vbeta and 13 Jbeta primers. The assay was immunoSEQ multiplex PCR, and TCRdb's table has in-frame clones only and misses some. The sample has 200,000 to 250,000 clones; 77% are singletons. The sequenced material came from PBMCs. The receptors were gathered from a woman aged 60-70 years in good health and CMV-seropositive.

This clone was recorded a few times. This chain links TRBV6-5 with TRBJ1-3; 7 bases agree with TRBD1. Germline V lookup: CDR1 MNHEY, CDR2 SVGAGI. V lost 4 bases to trimming and J lost 3 bases; unmatched junction nucleotides: 6. The CDR3 has 15 amino acids. Written as DNA, the CDR3 is TGTGCCAGCAGTTGGCAGGGGGTCAGTGGAAACACCATATATTTT. This sequence encodes CASSWQGVSGNTIYF.

The chain carries TRBV10-3 and TRBJ2-7, with 12 bases identical to TRBD2. V dropped 10 bases and J dropped 5; count of bases not matched to a gene: 15. The CDR3 sequence is 16 residues long. Germline V gene data show CDR1 as ENHRY and CDR2 as SYGVKD. CDR3 coding DNA: TGTGCCACCTCGCTCCAACGGGGACTAGCGGGTCACGAGCAGTACTTC. It specifies CATSLQRGLAGHEQYF.

The table lists this clone with a few counts. The CDR3 coding sequence is TGCGCCAGCAGCATATCCCCCGGGAACACTGAAGCTTTCTTT. It codes for CASSISPGNTEAFF. The J gene is TRBJ1-1, the V gene TRBV5-1; D gene ambiguous. Deletions cut 4 bases from V and 1 base from J, with 11 bases between. This CDR3 has 14 amino acids. Germline V CDR1 and CDR2: SGHRS, YFSETQ.

The gene calls are TRBV5-1 and TRBJ2-1; tentatively, D is TRBD1 (5 bases). Trimming left V 1 base short and J 0 bases short, with 11 bases between. The CDR3 sequence is 16 residues long. Germline V gene lookup returns CDR1 SGHRS and CDR2 YFSETQ. CDR3 residues: CASSLNQGSSYNEQFF. In DNA form, the CDR3 reads TGCGCCAGCAGCTTGAACCAGGGAAGCTCCTACAATGAGCAGTTCTTC.

This chain links TRBV11-2 with TRBJ2-3, with TRBD2 identical over 11 bases. The CDR3 runs to 18 residues. Germline V gene data show CDR1 as SGHAT and CDR2 as FQNNGV. Trimming at V came to 5 bases and at J to 1 base, leaving 11 bases not matched to a gene. The CDR3 coding sequence is TGTGCCAGCAGCAAGAGGCTAGCGGGGGGAACTGGCACAGATACGCAGTATTTT. This translates into CASSKRLAGGTGTDTQYF.

The V call is TRBV5-4, the J call TRBJ2-7; TRBD1 is a possible D gene (6 bases). Between the trimmed V and J ends, which lost 4 bases and 0 bases, there was a span of 17 bases. This CDR3 has 16 residues. The V gene's germline CDR1 is SGHNT and CDR2 YYREEE (reference sequence). CDR3 in DNA: TGTGCCAGCAGCCGTGAAGGGGGTGCGAGCTCCTACGAGCAGTACTTC. This encodes CASSREGGASSYEQYF.

The rearrangement uses TRBV19 and TRBJ1-5; 8 nucleotides align to TRBD1. The CDR3 spans 16 residues. Germline V gene data show CDR1 as LNHDA and CDR2 as SQIVND (reference sequence). V was clipped by 3 bases and J by 6 bases; unmatched bases: 10. The CDR3 reads CASSIKDRARGQPQHF. As DNA, the CDR3 is TGTGCCAGTAGTATTAAGGACAGGGCCCGAGGTCAGCCCCAGCATTTT.

V gene TRBV5-6 combines with J gene TRBJ2-6; TRBD1 might be the D (5 bases). Germline CDR1 SGHDT, CDR2 YYEEEE. The CDR3 runs 15 residues. V lost 1 base and J lost 6, with 11 bases in between. The CDR3 coding sequence is TGTGCCAGCAGCTTGTCAGGGTCGACGGCCAACGTCCTGACTTTC. It encodes CASSLSGSTANVLTF. Full variable domain (remainder filled in from reference TRBV5-6 and TRBJ2-6): DAGVTQSPTHLIKTRGQQVTLRCSPKSGHDTVSWYQQALGQGPQFIFQYYEEEERQRGNFPDRFSGHQFPNYSSELNVNALLLGDSALYLCASSLSGSTANVLTFGAGSRLTVL.

The chain joins TRBV10-3 to TRBJ1-1; weak D call: TRBD1 (6 bases). Looked up from germline, CDR1 is ENHRY and CDR2 is SYGVKD. CDR3 length equals 15 residues. Trimming removed 2 bases at V and 4 bases at J, with 14 bases between. The CDR3 loop is CAISEGATGTTEAFF. The CDR3 coding sequence is TGTGCCATCAGTGAGGGAGCGACAGGTACCACTGAAGCTTTCTTT.

There are a few counts of this clone. The chain uses TRBV18 and TRBJ1-2; 9 bases fit TRBD1. V gave up 8 bases and J gave up 8 bases; unmatched junction bases: 15. The germline gives CDR1 KGHSH, CDR2 LQKENI. The CDR3 spans 15 residues. DNA of the CDR3: TGTGCCAGCGCCCCTCGGGACAGGGCGCTTCGAGGCTACACCTTC. Its protein is CASAPRDRALRGYTF.

The V and J genes are TRBV5-1 and TRBJ2-3, with 12 bases lining up with TRBD2. There are 16 residues in the CDR3. Germline loops: CDR1 SGHRS, CDR2 YFSETQ. Trimming removed 3 bases from V and 2 bases from J; junction bases left unmatched: 4. The chain's CDR3 is CASSSGLAGVTDTQYF. The CDR3 nucleotides read TGCGCCAGCAGCTCGGGACTAGCGGGTGTCACAGATACGCAGTATTTT. Complete variable domain (other parts from reference TRBV5-1 and TRBJ2-3): KAGVTQTPRYLIKTRGQQVTLSCSPISGHRSVSWYQQTPGQGLQFLFEYFSETQRNKGNFPGRFSGRQFSNSRSEMNVSTLELGDSALYLCASSSGLAGVTDTQYFGPGTRLTVL.

The chain has TRBV30 and TRBJ1-5; D is perhaps TRBD1 (5 bases). The CDR3 has 15 residues. The germline V gene has CDR1 GTSNPN and CDR2 SVGIG (reference sequence). The V end was cut by 3 bases, the J end by 4 bases, with 16 bases between. The CDR3 spells CAWSREGLTNQPQHF. Written as DNA, the CDR3 is TGTGCCTGGAGCCGCGAGGGACTCACGAATCAGCCCCAGCATTTT.

The chain has TRBV7-9 and TRBJ1-1; possible D gene TRBD1, 5 bases. There are 14 residues in the CDR3. V shed 4 bases and J shed 6 bases, with 15 bases lying between them. Germline CDR1 reads SEHNR; CDR2 reads FQNEAQ (reference sequence). The CDR3, as DNA: TGTGCCAGCAGCTCAAAAGGACAAACTCCTGAAGCTTTCTTT. Its protein is CASSSKGQTPEAFF.

This clone was seen only a few times. The chain joins TRBV18 to TRBJ2-5, with D possibly being TRBD1 (6 bases). CDR1 and CDR2 (germline): KGHSH, LQKENI. With 5 bases removed from V and 2 bases from J, the gap between germline ends came to 12 bases. The CDR3 has 14 amino acids. CDR3: CASSYGQIQETQYF. The CDR3 region has the DNA TGTGCCAGCTCATACGGACAGATTCAAGAGACCCAGTACTTC.

This chain links TRBV27 with TRBJ2-2; TRBD2 matches at 7 bases. CDR3 size: 15 residues. The V gene end was trimmed by 2 bases and the J gene end by 3 bases; junction bases not matched to a gene: 3. CDR1 is MNHEY, CDR2 SMNVEV, per germline (reference sequence). The CDR3 here is CASSLEGGHTGELFF. The DNA of the CDR3 is TGTGCCAGCAGTTTAGAGGGAGGGCACACCGGGGAGCTGTTTTTT.